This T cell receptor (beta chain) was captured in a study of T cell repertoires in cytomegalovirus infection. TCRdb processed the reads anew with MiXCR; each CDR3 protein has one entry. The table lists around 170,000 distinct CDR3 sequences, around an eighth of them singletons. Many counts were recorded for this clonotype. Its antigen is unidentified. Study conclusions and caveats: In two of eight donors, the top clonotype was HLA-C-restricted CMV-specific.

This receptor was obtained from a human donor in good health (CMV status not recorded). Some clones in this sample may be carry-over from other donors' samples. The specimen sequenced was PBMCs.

CDR3 protein: CASSLPDTARYGYTF. The CDR3 region has the DNA TGTGCCAGCAGCTTACCAGATACGGCCCGCTATGGCTACACCTTC. The chain couples TRBV7-2 to TRBJ1-2; no clear D gene. Germline CDR1 SGHTA, CDR2 FQGNSA. Trimming cost V 2 bases and J 4 bases, with 14 bases left between them. The CDR3 has 15 amino acids.